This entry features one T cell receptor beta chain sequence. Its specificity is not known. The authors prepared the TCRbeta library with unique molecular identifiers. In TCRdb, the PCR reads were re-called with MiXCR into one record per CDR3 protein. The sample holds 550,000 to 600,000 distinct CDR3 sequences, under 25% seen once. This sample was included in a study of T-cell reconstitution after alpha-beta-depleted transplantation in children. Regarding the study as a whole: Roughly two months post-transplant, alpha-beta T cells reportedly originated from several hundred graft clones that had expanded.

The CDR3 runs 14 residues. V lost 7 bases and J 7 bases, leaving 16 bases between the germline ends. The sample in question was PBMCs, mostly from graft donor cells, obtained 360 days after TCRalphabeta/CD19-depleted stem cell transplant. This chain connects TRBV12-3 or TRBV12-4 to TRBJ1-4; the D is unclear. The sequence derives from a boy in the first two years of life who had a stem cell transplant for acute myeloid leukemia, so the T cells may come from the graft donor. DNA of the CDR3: TGTGCCAGCACCCCCCGCGGGGAGGTTGAAAAACTGTTTTTT. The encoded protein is CASTPRGEVEKLFF.